This T cell receptor beta chain is drawn from a study of breast tumors, draining lymph nodes, adjacent tissues. In TCRdb, the multiplex PCR reads were re-called with MiXCR into one record per CDR3 protein. The sample shows over 100,000 distinct CDR3 sequences, around 24% of them seen only once. This clonotype was detected only once. The lymph nodes were axillary draining lymph nodes from breast cancer patients. Germline V gives CDR1 ENHRY, CDR2 SYGVKD. V shed 7 bases, J shed 5 bases, and the junction held 7 bases outside the gene matches. The CDR3 sequence is 15 residues long. The sequence was collected from a female donor with breast cancer. Some clones in this sample may be carry-over from other donors' samples. The sequenced material came from axillary lymph node tissue. The rearrangement uses TRBV10-3 and TRBJ2-1; 11 nucleotides match TRBD1. In DNA, the CDR3 is TGTGCCATCACCGCCGGGACAGGGGGACACAATGAGCAGTTCTTC. It codes for CAITAGTGGHNEQFF.